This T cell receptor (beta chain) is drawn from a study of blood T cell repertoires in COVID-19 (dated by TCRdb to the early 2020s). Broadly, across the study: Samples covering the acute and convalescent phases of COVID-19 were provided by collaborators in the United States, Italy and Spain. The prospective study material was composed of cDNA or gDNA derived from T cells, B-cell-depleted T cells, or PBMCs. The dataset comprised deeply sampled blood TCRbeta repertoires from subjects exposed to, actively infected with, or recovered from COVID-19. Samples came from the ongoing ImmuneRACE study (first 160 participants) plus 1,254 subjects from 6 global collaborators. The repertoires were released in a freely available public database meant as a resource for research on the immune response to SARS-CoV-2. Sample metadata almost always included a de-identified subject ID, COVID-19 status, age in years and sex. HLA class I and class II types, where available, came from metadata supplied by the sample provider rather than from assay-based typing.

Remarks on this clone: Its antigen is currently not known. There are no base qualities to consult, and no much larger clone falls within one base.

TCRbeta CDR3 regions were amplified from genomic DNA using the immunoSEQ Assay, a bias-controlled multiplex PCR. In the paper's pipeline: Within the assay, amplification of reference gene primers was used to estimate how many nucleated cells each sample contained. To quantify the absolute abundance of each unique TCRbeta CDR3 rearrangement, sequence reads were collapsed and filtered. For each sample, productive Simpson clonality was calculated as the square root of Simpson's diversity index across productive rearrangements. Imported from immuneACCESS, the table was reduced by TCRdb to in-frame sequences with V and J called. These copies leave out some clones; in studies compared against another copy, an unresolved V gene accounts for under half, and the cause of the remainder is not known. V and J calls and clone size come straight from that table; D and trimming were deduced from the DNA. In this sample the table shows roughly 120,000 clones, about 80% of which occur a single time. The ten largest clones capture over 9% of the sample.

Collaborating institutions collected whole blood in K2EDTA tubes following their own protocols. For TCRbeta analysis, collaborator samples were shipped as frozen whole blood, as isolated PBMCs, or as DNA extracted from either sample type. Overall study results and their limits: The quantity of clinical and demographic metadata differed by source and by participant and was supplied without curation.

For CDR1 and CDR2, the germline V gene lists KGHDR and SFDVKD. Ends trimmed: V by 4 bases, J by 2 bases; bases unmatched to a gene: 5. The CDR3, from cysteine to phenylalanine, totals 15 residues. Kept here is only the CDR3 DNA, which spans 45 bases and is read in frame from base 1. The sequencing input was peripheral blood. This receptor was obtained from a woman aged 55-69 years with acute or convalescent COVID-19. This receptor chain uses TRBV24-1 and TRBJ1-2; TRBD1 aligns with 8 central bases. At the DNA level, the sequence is TGTGCCACCAGTGACCCGACAGGGGACAACTATGGCTACACCTTC. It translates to CATSDPTGDNYGYTF.